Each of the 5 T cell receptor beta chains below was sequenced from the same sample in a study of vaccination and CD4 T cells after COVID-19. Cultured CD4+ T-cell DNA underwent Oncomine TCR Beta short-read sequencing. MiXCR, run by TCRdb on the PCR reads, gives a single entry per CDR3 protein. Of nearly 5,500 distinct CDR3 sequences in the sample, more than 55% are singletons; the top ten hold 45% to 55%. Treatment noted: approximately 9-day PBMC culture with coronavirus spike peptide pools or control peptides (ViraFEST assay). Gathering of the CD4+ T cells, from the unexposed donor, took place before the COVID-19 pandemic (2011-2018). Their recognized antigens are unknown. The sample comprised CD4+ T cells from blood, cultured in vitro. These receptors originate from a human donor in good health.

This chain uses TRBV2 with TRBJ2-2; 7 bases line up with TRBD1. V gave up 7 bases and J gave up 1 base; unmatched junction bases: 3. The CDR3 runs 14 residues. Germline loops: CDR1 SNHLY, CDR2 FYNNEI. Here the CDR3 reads CASTRTGNTGELFF. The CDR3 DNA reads TGTGCCAGCACCAGGACAGGGAACACCGGGGAGCTGTTTTTT.

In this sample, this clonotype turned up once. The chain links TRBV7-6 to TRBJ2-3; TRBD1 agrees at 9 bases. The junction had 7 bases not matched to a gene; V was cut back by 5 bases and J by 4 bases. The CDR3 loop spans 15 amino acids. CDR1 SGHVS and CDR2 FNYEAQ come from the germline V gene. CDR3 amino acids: CASSGGQGPSDTQYF. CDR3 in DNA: TGTGCCAGCAGCGGGGGACAGGGACCTTCAGATACGCAGTATTTT.

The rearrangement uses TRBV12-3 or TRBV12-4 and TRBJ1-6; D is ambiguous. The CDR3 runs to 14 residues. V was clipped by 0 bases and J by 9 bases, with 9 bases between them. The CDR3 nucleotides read TGTGCCAGCAGTTTAGCCCGGAGGGCTTCACCCCTCCACTTT. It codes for CASSLARRASPLHF.

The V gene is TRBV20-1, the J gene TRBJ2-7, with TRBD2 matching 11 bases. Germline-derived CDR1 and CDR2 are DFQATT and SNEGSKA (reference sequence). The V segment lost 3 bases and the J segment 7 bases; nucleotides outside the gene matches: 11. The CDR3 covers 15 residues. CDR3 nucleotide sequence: TGCAGTGCTAGGGCAATAGCGGGAGGGCCGGGAGAGCAGTACTTC. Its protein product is CSARAIAGGPGEQYF.

CDR3 region: CASSQGTGGRSYEQYF. CDR3 DNA: TGCGCCAGCAGCCAAGGGACAGGGGGCCGGTCCTACGAGCAGTACTTC. This chain joins TRBV4-1 and TRBJ2-7; 11 bases agree with TRBD1. This CDR3 comprises 16 residues. Germline values: CDR1 MGHRA, CDR2 YSYEKL. Unmatched junction bases numbered 3, after V lost 1 base and J lost 1 base.